A selection of T cell receptor beta chains follows, all from one sample in a study of blood T cell repertoires in COVID-19. Generated by immunoSEQ multiplex PCR, the TCRdb table keeps only in-frame clones and is missing some. This sample has about 310,000 clones; 87% occur once, and the top ten carry about 8.9%. The sample taken for sequencing was PBMCs or T cells enriched from blood (not recorded which). The receptors come from a woman under 30 who had recovered from COVID-19. Both conserved end residues are part of each CDR3.

V gene	CDR3 length	CDR3 protein
TRBV6-5	15	CASSYIGQGEDGYTF
TRBV19	15	CASSTSGINAYEQYF
TRBV7-3	14	CASSLIVSNNEQFF
TRBV5-4	14	CASSHREDSGEQFF
TRBV7-9	12	CASSPVGNTIYF
TRBV20-1	11	CSARDSDRVHF
TRBV2	15	CASSERWSGNQPQHF
TRBV4-2	18	CASSQDRESGRAFDTQYF
TRBV6-1	15	CASSEWGVRVFGYTF
TRBV9	15	CASSVMPDRTYEQYF
TRBV27	16	CASRAVWTGVDYGYTF
TRBV4-1	13	CASSQDSRLPQYF
TRBV2	14	CASSENRAKNIQYF
TRBV5-5	14	CASSLAWGAYEQYF
TRBV2	14	CASSEDSGNQPQHF
TRBV6-5	15	CASTGGGGWDTEAFF
TRBV18	16	CASSPIAGKNTGELFF